Detailed here is one T cell receptor beta chain. Its antigen is not identified. Reverse transcribing all isolated RNA meant expressed TCRB transcripts were sequenced. Sequenced by immunoSEQ multiplex PCR; TCRdb stores in-frame clones only, minus some. Of about 250,000 clones listed, roughly 13% are singletons. These data come from a study of beta chain features in type 1 diabetes. Overall study: Researchers looked at roughly 110 million sorted cells across all samples.

Notes on the study in general: Whether TCRB rearrangement is influenced by HLA type was left unresolved in this analysis. PCR may have favored shorter templates equally in patients and controls.

Each sorted fraction was over 98% pure. Sequencing used naive CD4+ T cells from blood. The TCR sequence derives from a woman aged 40 to 50 in good health.

The CDR3 loop reads CAISETQGNYGYTF. The CDR3 DNA sequence: TGTGCCATCAGTGAGACGCAGGGCAACTATGGCTACACCTTC. The chain is built from TRBV10-3 and TRBJ1-2, with D possibly matching TRBD1 (5 bases). V was trimmed by 2 bases and J by 2 bases, leaving 9 bases between them. Germline lookup yields CDR1 ENHRY and CDR2 SYGVKD. The CDR3 consists of 14 residues.